Each of the 14 T cell receptor beta chains below was sequenced from the same sample in a study of blood T cell repertoires in COVID-19. Here immunoSEQ multiplex PCR was the method, and the copy in TCRdb shows in-frame clones only, minus some. The sample has 220,000 or so clones; around 83% are singletons. Sequencing was performed on peripheral blood. These receptors all stem from a woman in her forties or fifties with COVID-19, enrolled during active disease.

V usage is TRBV19 and J usage is TRBJ2-7; 7 bases agree with TRBD1. V was pared by 5 bases and J by 1 base, with 5 bases of the junction left unmatched. The CDR3 totals 14 residues. Germline CDR1 reads LNHDA; CDR2 reads SQIVND (reference sequence). The CDR3 sequence is CASSARDRSYEQYF. The CDR3 nucleotides read TGTGCCAGTAGTGCTCGGGACAGATCCTACGAGCAGTACTTC.

This clone is a singleton in its sample. The J gene is TRBJ1-1, the V gene TRBV4-3, with D perhaps TRBD1 (6 bases). In germline, CDR1 is LGHNA, CDR2 YSLEER. Trimming left V 0 bases short and J 7 bases short, with 15 bases between. The CDR3 extends over 15 amino acids. The CDR3 coding sequence is TGCGCCAGCAGCCAAGAAGCGGGGGCATGGAATGAAGCTTTCTTT. Its translation: CASSQEAGAWNEAFF.

The chain is built from TRBV12-3 or TRBV12-4 and TRBJ2-1; tentative D call: TRBD2 (6 bases). V lost 7 bases, J lost 7 bases, and 14 bases lay in between. CDR3 length equals 13 residues. CDR3 amino acids: CASTPILANEQFF. CDR3 sequence (DNA): TGTGCCAGCACCCCCATACTAGCAAATGAGCAGTTCTTC.

V and J are TRBV9 and TRBJ2-2, with D tentatively TRBD2 (5 bases). The germline V gene encodes CDR1 SGDLS and CDR2 YYNGEE. The ends were cut back, 3 bases at V and 7 bases at J, with 16 bases in the middle. The length of the CDR3 is 15 residues. The chain's CDR3 is CASSALGSGNGELFF. The CDR3 DNA reads as TGTGCCAGCAGCGCCCTCGGCTCGGGGAACGGGGAGCTGTTTTTT.

This clone was counted a single time. The CDR3 reads CASSLGRDRTGANVLTF. CDR3 DNA: TGTGCCAGCAGCTTGGGAAGGGACAGAACCGGGGCCAACGTCCTGACTTTC. The chain carries TRBV5-5 and TRBJ2-6, with 7 positions matching TRBD1. Germline V gene data show CDR1 as SGHKS and CDR2 as YYEKEE (reference sequence). Trimming cost V 0 bases and J 4 bases; bases outside gene matches: 7. This CDR3 is 17 amino acids long. Based on the CDR3 plus reference TRBV5-5 and TRBJ2-6, the full variable domain is DAGVTQSPTHLIKTRGQQVTLRCSPISGHKSVSWYQQVLGQGPQFIFQYYEKEERGRGNFPDRFSARQFPNYSSELNVNALLLGDSALYLCASSLGRDRTGANVLTFGAGSRLTVL.

This chain joins TRBV5-1 and TRBJ2-3; D is perhaps TRBD2 (7 bases). Germline CDR1 and CDR2: SGHRS and YFSETQ. Trimming took off 7 bases at V and 2 bases at J, with 14 bases between the two ends. The CDR3 spans 14 residues. In DNA form, the CDR3 reads TGCGCCAGCGCGGGGGCCACAAACACAGATACGCAGTATTTT. Protein: CASAGATNTDTQYF.

CDR3 bases: TGTGCCAGCTCGACGACTAGCGAATACAATGAGCAGTTCTTC. Translating it yields CASSTTSEYNEQFF. The V and J genes are TRBV18 and TRBJ2-1; 8 positions agree with TRBD2. Per germline, CDR1 KGHSH and CDR2 LQKENI. The CDR3 covers 14 residues. V gave up 6 bases and J gave up 4 bases; unmatched junction bases: 5.

This rearrangement joins TRBV9 to TRBJ1-1; maybe TRBD1 (6 bases). The CDR3 runs 18 residues. V shed 4 bases and J shed 0 bases, with 22 bases lying between them. Germline V gene sequence: CDR1 SGDLS, CDR2 YYNGEE. CDR3: CASSSRGGGGPMNTEAFF. Here the CDR3 DNA reads TGTGCCAGCAGCTCCCGCGGGGGGGGCGGACCCATGAACACTGAAGCTTTCTTT.

This chain connects TRBV19 to TRBJ2-6; D perhaps matches TRBD1 (5 bases). Trimming shortened V by 4 bases and J by 1 base, and 14 bases separated the two germline ends. The CDR3 sequence is 17 residues long. Germline V gene lookup returns CDR1 LNHDA and CDR2 SQIVND (reference sequence). The CDR3 loop reads CASSTLGRSSGANVLTF. In DNA form, the CDR3 reads TGTGCCAGTAGTACATTGGGGCGGTCTTCTGGGGCCAACGTCCTGACTTTC.

The chain combines TRBV27 with TRBJ1-1; 7 bases line up with TRBD1. Looked up from germline, CDR1 is MNHEY and CDR2 is SMNVEV (reference sequence). This CDR3 is 15 amino acids long. With 2 bases clipped from V and 5 bases from J, the junction kept 8 bases outside the gene matches. In DNA form, the CDR3 reads TGTGCCAGCAGTTTACAGGGGGGTTTAGGAACTGAAGCTTTCTTT. It translates to CASSLQGGLGTEAFF.

The chain joins TRBV14 to TRBJ2-4, with 10 bases matching TRBD1. In germline, CDR1 is SGHDN, CDR2 FVKESK. This CDR3 is built from 14 residues. Unmatched junction bases numbered 1, after V lost 1 base and J lost 7 bases. This chain's CDR3 is CASSQGGQGNIQYF. The CDR3 DNA reads as TGTGCCAGCAGCCAAGGGGGACAGGGGAACATTCAGTACTTC.

The chain links TRBV6-6 to TRBJ1-2; maybe TRBD1 (6 bases). The germline gives CDR1 MNHNY, CDR2 SVGAGI (reference sequence). This CDR3 is 16 amino acids long. V dropped 5 bases and J dropped 4 bases, with 20 bases sitting between them. The CDR3 reads CASSQTTGLIFYGYTF. In nucleotides, the CDR3 is TGTGCCAGCAGTCAAACCACAGGGTTAATATTCTATGGCTACACCTTC.

V gene TRBV7-7 combines with J gene TRBJ2-3; 8 bases are a match to TRBD2. The CDR3 is 14 amino acids. The V gene end was trimmed by 5 bases and the J gene end by 7 bases; junction bases not matched to a gene: 8. Germline-derived CDR1 and CDR2 are SSHAT and FNYEAQ (reference sequence). The CDR3 sequence is CASSPGAGAHTQYF. The CDR3 region has the DNA TGTGCCAGCAGCCCAGGAGCGGGGGCCCATACGCAGTATTTT.

The genes are TRBV27 and TRBJ1-2; 11 bases fit TRBD1. The CDR3 contains 14 residues. CDR1 and CDR2 from the germline V gene are MNHEY and SMNVEV (reference sequence). The junction had 5 bases not matched to a gene; V was cut back by 6 bases and J by 5 bases. The CDR3 bases are TGTGCCAGCAGGGGACAGGGGGAGTATTATGGCTACACCTTC. Its translation: CASRGQGEYYGYTF.